This T cell receptor beta chain was identified during a study of siplizumab effects on memory and regulatory T cells. Study outcomes and limitations: Naive T cells looked more diverse than memory cells and looked like major alloresponse contributors.

CDR3 length: 15 residues. CDR1 is SQVTM, CDR2 ANQGSEA, per germline. V trimming: 3 bases; J trimming: 5 bases; junction bases outside the gene matches: 11. Sequencing was performed with immunoSEQ multiplex PCR; in TCRdb, only in-frame clones are kept and a portion is missing. The sample records 9,000 to 13,000 clones, approximately 44% being singletons. As for this clone: What it recognizes is unknown.

A 37°C coculture lasting 5 to 6 days was applied to the mixed lymphocyte reaction cells. The source material was CFSE-low (dividing) CD4+ T cells sorted from an allogeneic mixed lymphocyte reaction. This receptor was obtained from a human donor in good health; the cells came from an allogeneic mixed lymphocyte reaction. The V call is TRBV29-1, the J call TRBJ2-5; 8 bases fit TRBD2. CDR3 loop: CSVDRPGGAVETQYF. DNA of the CDR3: TGCAGCGTTGACAGGCCGGGAGGGGCTGTGGAGACCCAGTACTTC.